The clone carrying this TCR beta chain was observed a handful of times. Data came from immunoSEQ multiplex PCR; TCRdb stores just in-frame clones and leaves some out. The table includes about 270,000 clones, approximately 86% detected once. CDR1 is KGHSH and CDR2 is LQKENI in the germline V gene. The CDR3 is 15 residues long. Trimming at V came to 3 bases and at J to 9 bases, leaving 7 bases not matched to a gene. This specimen belongs to a study of blood T cell repertoires in COVID-19. Overall study: Samples taken during acute and convalescent COVID-19 were collected in the United States, Italy and Spain.

Allocation to cohorts depended on clinical history reported by the participants. Sample: PBMCs or T cells enriched from blood (not recorded which). The gene calls are TRBV18 and TRBJ2-1; 11 positions agree with TRBD2. This receptor was taken from a woman between 18 and 30 years old who had recovered from COVID-19. The CDR3 DNA follows: TGTGCCAGCTCACCCAGCGGGACTAGCGGCGGTGAGCAGTTCTTC. This encodes CASSPSGTSGGEQFF.